These 5 T cell receptor beta chains came from one sample sequenced in a study of blood T cells in healthy people across ages (dated by TCRdb to between 2014 and 2016). Preparation of the library involved 5' RACE. The listed sequencing device is Illumina HiSeq 2500. A second roughly 6 to 12 cycle PCR used a sample-barcoded 5' primer and a J-beta primer mix. TCRdb redid the processing of the public reads, applying fastp at Q25 and MiXCR, and retained in-frame beta chains. Identical CDR3 protein sequences are pooled into one entry, listed with their most common genes and DNA. For this sample the table gives about 680,000 distinct CDR3 sequences, of which around 48% were detected only once. 30% to 40% of the sample is held by the ten biggest clonotypes. The sample was blood. The receptor source for this set is a woman aged 55 to 70 in good health.

This clonotype showed up many times. The V and J genes are TRBV4-3 and TRBJ2-7, with 8 bases that match TRBD2. This CDR3 spans 16 amino acids. Germline loops: CDR1 LGHNA, CDR2 YSLEER. V trimming: 0 bases; J trimming: 3 bases; junction bases outside the gene matches: 7. Here the CDR3 reads CASSQEPGLAGYEQYF. CDR3 coding DNA: TGCGCCAGCAGCCAAGAACCGGGGCTAGCGGGCTACGAGCAGTACTTC.

The rearrangement links TRBV14 to TRBJ1-4; no firm D call. Germline lookup yields CDR1 SGHDN and CDR2 FVKESK. The ends were cut back, 1 base at V and 9 bases at J, with 15 bases in the middle. This CDR3 contains 15 residues. This CDR3 is CASSQGVGEMKKLFF. The CDR3 DNA reads as TGTGCCAGCAGCCAAGGGGTCGGGGAGATGAAAAAACTGTTTTTT.

This clonotype has a count of ten or more. The chain has TRBV28 and TRBJ2-7; D gene unclear. The CDR3 spans 12 residues. CDR1 MDHEN and CDR2 SYDVKM come from the germline V gene. Deletions cut 8 bases from V and 2 bases from J, with 10 bases between. The CDR3 nucleotides read TGTGCCAGCTCACTCCCCGCCTACGAGCAGTACTTC. Translated, it gives CASSLPAYEQYF.

The gene calls are TRBV6-2 or TRBV6-3 and TRBJ2-7; D perhaps matches TRBD1 (6 bases). This CDR3 region has 13 residues. Germline V gene lookup returns CDR1 MNHEY and CDR2 SVGEGT. Trimming removed 1 base from V and 4 bases from J, with 8 bases in between. CDR3 in amino acids: CASSYLGHYEQYF. The CDR3 nucleotides read TGTGCCAGCAGTTACTTGGGACATTACGAGCAGTACTTC.

With regard to this clonotype: This may be a read error, as it is one base from a much larger clone. This chain joins TRBV24-1 and TRBJ2-3; 8 nucleotides agree with TRBD1. The length of the CDR3 is 15 residues. Germline CDR1 and CDR2: KGHDR and SFDVKD. J lost 3 bases, V lost 12 bases, and 13 bases had no gene match. The CDR3 spells CAASTPRTGTDTQYF. CDR3 nucleotides: TGTGCCGCCTCCACCCCTCGGACAGGGACAGATACGCAGTATTTT.